The clone carrying this TCR beta chain counts as medium-sized. Its specificity is not known. Germline trimming cut 11 bases from V and 2 bases from J; bases unmatched to any gene: 14. This CDR3 spans 15 amino acids. Germline CDR1 is MNHEY and CDR2 is SMNVEV (reference sequence). The sample originates from a study of breast tumors, draining lymph nodes, adjacent tissues. Study-level results: Luminal-like breast cancer showed significantly higher tumor–nontumor repertoire similarity than basal-like. Tumor repertoires ranked between lymph nodes and nontumor tissue in diversity, with V and J gene preferences.

TCRdb used MiXCR to reprocess the multiplex PCR reads, holding one entry per CDR3 protein. The sample contains 45,000 to 65,000 distinct CDR3 sequences, about 40% of which appear only once. Material: breast tumor tissue. The chain has TRBV27 and TRBJ2-5; TRBD2 matches 7 bases. The sequence was obtained from a female donor with breast cancer. Some clones in this sample may be carry-over from other donors' samples. The CDR3 is CAAGVPRPGQETQYF. The CDR3 nucleotides are TGTGCCGCGGGGGTACCTCGTCCCGGACAAGAGACCCAGTACTTC.